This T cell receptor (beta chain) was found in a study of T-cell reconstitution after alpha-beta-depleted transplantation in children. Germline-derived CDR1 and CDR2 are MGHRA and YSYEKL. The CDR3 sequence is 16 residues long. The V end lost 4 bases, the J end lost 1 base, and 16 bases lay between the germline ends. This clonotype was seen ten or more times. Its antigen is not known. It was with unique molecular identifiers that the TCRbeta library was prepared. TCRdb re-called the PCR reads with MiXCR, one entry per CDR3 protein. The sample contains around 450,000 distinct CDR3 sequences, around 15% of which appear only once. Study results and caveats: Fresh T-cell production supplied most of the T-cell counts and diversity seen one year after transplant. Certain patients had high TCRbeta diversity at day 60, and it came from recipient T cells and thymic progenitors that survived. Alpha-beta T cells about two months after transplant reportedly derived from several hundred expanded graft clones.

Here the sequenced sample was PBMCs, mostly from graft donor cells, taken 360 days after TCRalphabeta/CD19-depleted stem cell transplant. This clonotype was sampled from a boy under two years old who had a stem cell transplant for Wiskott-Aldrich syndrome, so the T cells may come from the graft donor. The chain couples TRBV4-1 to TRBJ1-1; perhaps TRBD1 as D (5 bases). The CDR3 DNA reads TGCGCCAGCAGCCGAGAGGGGTTCAGAGAGAACACTGAAGCTTTCTTT. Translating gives CASSREGFRENTEAFF.